Each of the 10 T cell receptor beta chains below was sequenced from the same sample in a study of T cells in Graves' hyperthyroidism and ophthalmopathy. Researchers took RNA transcripts and amplified the TCR beta CDR3 regions from them. HTBI primers drove first-round RT-PCR of the TCR CDR3. TCRdb itself ran the multiplex PCR reads through MiXCR, one entry per CDR3 protein. The table includes around 700,000 distinct CDR3 sequences, around 20% detected once. The specimen was blood. The source of these receptors is a woman in her 50s with Graves' hyperthyroidism that later progressed to Graves' ophthalmopathy.

The chain carries TRBV20-1 and TRBJ1-1, with D possibly being TRBD1 (5 bases). The CDR3 consists of 15 residues. Trimming cost V 0 bases and J 0 bases, with 11 bases left between them. Germline V gene data show CDR1 as DFQATT and CDR2 as SNEGSKA (reference sequence). CDR3 in amino acids: CSARDVTGLNTEAFF. In nucleotides, the CDR3 is TGCAGTGCTAGAGATGTCACAGGATTGAACACTGAAGCTTTCTTT.

The chain has TRBV9 and TRBJ2-7, with a weak D call TRBD1 (5 bases). This CDR3 spans 14 amino acids. V dropped 2 bases and J dropped 0 bases, with 9 bases sitting between them. The germline gives CDR1 SGDLS, CDR2 YYNGEE. The CDR3 nucleotides read TGTGCCAGCAGCGTTGGACAAAGCTCCTACGAGCAGTACTTC. Protein: CASSVGQSSYEQYF.

This clonotype was observed many times. This chain links TRBV27 with TRBJ2-5; 13 nucleotides align to TRBD2. The V gene's germline CDR1 is MNHEY and CDR2 SMNVEV (reference sequence). J was trimmed by 2 bases and V by 2 bases; bases with no gene match: 5. The CDR3 has 17 residues. The CDR3 nucleotides read TGTGCCAGCAGTTTACTTCGGACTAGCGGGGGTCAAGAGACCCAGTACTTC. Translating gives CASSLLRTSGGQETQYF.

V and J are TRBV29-1 and TRBJ2-1; the D gene is possibly TRBD2 (5 bases). Germline V gene lookup returns CDR1 SQVTM and CDR2 ANQGSEA. This CDR3 is built from 13 residues. The V and J ends lost 4 bases and 5 bases respectively, with 12 bases between them. Here the CDR3 reads CSVGASIDNEQFF. The CDR3 nucleotides read TGCAGCGTTGGGGCTAGCATAGACAATGAGCAGTTCTTC.

This clonotype was seen more than once but under ten times. The J gene is TRBJ2-3, the V gene TRBV7-9; D unclear. Trimming took off 5 bases at V and 2 bases at J, with 14 bases between the two ends. CDR3 size: 15 residues. Germline V CDR1 and CDR2: SEHNR, FQNEAQ (reference sequence). In nucleotides, the CDR3 is TGTGCCAGCAGCGATACGGCAGGTATCACAGATACGCAGTATTTT. This translates into CASSDTAGITDTQYF.

This clonotype was seen a few times. The chain combines TRBV7-6 with TRBJ2-2; possibly TRBD2 for D (5 bases). This CDR3 has 16 residues. V was trimmed by 2 bases and J by 0 bases, leaving 10 bases between them. Germline-derived CDR1 and CDR2 are SGHVS and FNYEAQ. The CDR3 nucleotides read TGTGCCAGCAGCTTAAGTGAGGGCGCGAACACCGGGGAGCTGTTTTTT. Protein product: CASSLSEGANTGELFF. The complete variable domain, with remaining parts taken from reference TRBV7-6 and TRBJ2-2, reads GAGVSQSPRYKVTKRGQDVALRCDPISGHVSLYWYRQALGQGPEFLTYFNYEAQQDKSGLPNDRFSAERPEGSISTLTIQRTEQRDSAMYRCASSLSEGANTGELFFGEGSRLTVL.

This clonotype showed up many times. This rearrangement joins TRBV12-3 or TRBV12-4 to TRBJ2-3; D is perhaps TRBD1 or TRBD2 (6 bases each). Trimming cost V 4 bases and J 3 bases, with 11 bases left between them. The CDR3 contains 14 residues. In nucleotides, the CDR3 is TGTGCCAGCAGTTCTCAGGGGAGGACAGATACGCAGTATTTT. Translating gives CASSSQGRTDTQYF.

At least ten counts were recorded for this clonotype. The J gene is TRBJ2-2, the V gene TRBV6-2 or TRBV6-3, with D possibly called TRBD1 or TRBD2 (5 bases each). CDR3 length: 13 amino acids. V lost 5 bases, J lost 8 bases, and 12 bases lay in between. Germline CDR1 reads MNHEY; CDR2 reads SVGEGT. The CDR3 DNA reads as TGTGCCAGCAGTCAGGGACCGAGTGGGGAGCTGTTTTTT. Its protein product is CASSQGPSGELFF.

The V gene is TRBV5-1, the J gene TRBJ1-6, with D unclear. Germline CDR1 is SGHRS and CDR2 is YFSETQ. Trimming shortened V by 0 bases and J by 7 bases, and 14 bases separated the two germline ends. The CDR3 length is 16 residues. CDR3 in amino acids: CASSLEPERGNSPLHF. For the CDR3, the DNA is TGCGCCAGCAGCTTGGAACCCGAACGCGGAAATTCACCCCTCCACTTT.

The genes are TRBV5-4 and TRBJ1-1, with unresolved D. The CDR3 covers 12 residues. Per germline, CDR1 SGHNT and CDR2 YYREEE (reference sequence). The V and J ends lost 5 bases and 4 bases respectively, with 9 bases between them. CDR3 bases: TGTGCCAGCAGTATCAGAAGCACTGAAGCTTTCTTT. It translates to CASSIRSTEAFF.